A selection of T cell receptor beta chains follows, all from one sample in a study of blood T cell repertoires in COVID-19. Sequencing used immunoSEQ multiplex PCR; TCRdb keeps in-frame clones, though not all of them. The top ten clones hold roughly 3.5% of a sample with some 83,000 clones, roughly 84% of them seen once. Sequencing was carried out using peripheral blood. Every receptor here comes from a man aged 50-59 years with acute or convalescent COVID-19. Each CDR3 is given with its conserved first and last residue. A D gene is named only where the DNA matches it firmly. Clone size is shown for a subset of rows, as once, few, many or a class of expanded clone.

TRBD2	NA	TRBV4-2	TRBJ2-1	CASSQDAGTSRYEQFF	TGTGCCAGCAGCCAAGATGCCGGGACTAGCCGGTATGAGCAGTTCTTC
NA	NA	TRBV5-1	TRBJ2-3	CASSSTGIADTQYF	TGCGCCAGCAGCTCGACAGGAATTGCAGATACGCAGTATTTT
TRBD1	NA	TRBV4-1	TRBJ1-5	CASSQDGSGGGQPQHF	TGCGCCAGCAGCCAAGATGGATCAGGGGGCGGTCAGCCCCAGCATTTT
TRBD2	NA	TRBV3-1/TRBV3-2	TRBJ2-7	CASSPAGTSYYYEQYF	TGTGCCAGCAGCCCGGCCGGGACTAGCTATTACTACGAGCAGTACTTC
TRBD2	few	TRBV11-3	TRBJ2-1	CASSNRLAGDSEQFF	TGTGCCAGCAGCAATCGACTAGCGGGAGATAGTGAGCAGTTCTTC
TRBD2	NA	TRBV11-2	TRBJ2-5	CASSTGGTGGLQETQYF	TGTGCCAGCAGCACGGGGGGTACGGGGGGTTTACAAGAGACCCAGTACTTC
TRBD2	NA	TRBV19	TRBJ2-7	CASSIKAGGRYEQYF	TGTGCCAGTAGTATAAAAGCGGGAGGCCGCTACGAGCAGTACTTC
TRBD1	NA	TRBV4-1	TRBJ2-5	CASSQEGGTIQETQYF	TGCGCCAGCAGCCAAGAAGGGGGCACAATCCAAGAGACCCAGTACTTC
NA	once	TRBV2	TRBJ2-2	CASRGLGVATGELFF	TGTGCCAGCAGGGGCTTGGGCGTTGCCACCGGGGAGCTGTTTTTT
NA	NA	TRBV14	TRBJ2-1	CASSQEVVSSYNEQFF	TGTGCCAGCAGCCAAGAGGTAGTAAGCTCCTACAATGAGCAGTTCTTC
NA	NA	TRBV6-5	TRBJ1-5	CASSTYSNQPQHF	TGTGCCAGCAGCACTTATAGCAATCAGCCCCAGCATTTT
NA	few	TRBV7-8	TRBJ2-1	CASRRGGNEQFF	TGTGCCAGCAGGAGGGGGGGAAATGAGCAGTTCTTC
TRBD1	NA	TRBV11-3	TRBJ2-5	CASTKRTGQETQYF	TGTGCCAGCACAAAAAGGACAGGGCAAGAGACCCAGTACTTC
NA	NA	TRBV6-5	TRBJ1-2	CASSYDSNYGYTF	TGTGCCAGCAGTTATGACAGTAACTATGGCTACACCTTC
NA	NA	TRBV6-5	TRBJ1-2	CASSYSSWGRDGYTF	TGTGCCAGCAGTTACTCGAGCTGGGGGCGAGATGGCTACACCTTC
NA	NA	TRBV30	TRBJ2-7	CACSQGGGYEQYF	TGTGCCTGCTCACAGGGAGGGGGCTACGAGCAGTACTTC
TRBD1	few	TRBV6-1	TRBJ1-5	CASSEGQSNQPQHF	TGTGCCAGCAGTGAGGGACAGAGCAATCAGCCCCAGCATTTT
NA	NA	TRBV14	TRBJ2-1	CASSQDKGHLYNEQFF	TGTGCCAGCAGCCAAGATAAGGGACACCTTTACAATGAGCAGTTCTTC
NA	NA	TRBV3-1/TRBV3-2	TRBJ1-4	CASSLRGSSTNEKLFF	TGTGCCAGCAGCCTTCGCGGGTCTTCAACTAATGAAAAACTGTTTTTT
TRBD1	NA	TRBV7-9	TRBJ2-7	CASSRDSPFHEQYF	TGTGCCAGCAGTAGGGACAGTCCCTTCCACGAGCAGTACTTC
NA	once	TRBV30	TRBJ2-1	CAWRGAGREQFF	TGTGCCTGGAGGGGGGCGGGCAGGGAGCAGTTCTTC
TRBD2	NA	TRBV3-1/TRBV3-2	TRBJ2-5	CASSLLLTGLAGTQYF	TGTGCCAGCAGCCTACTACTAACGGGACTAGCGGGGACCCAGTACTTC
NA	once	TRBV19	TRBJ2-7	CATAGSGSYEQYF	TGTGCCACCGCAGGTAGCGGCTCCTACGAGCAGTACTTC
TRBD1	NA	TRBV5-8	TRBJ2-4	CASRIGTDKNIQYF	TGTGCCAGCAGAATTGGGACAGATAAAAACATTCAGTACTTC
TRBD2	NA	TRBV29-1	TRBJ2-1	CSVRQGLGGRWNEQFF	TGCAGCGTCCGACAAGGGCTTGGCGGGAGGTGGAATGAGCAGTTCTTC
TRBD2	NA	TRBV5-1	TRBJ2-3	CASSLGTSGSTDTQYF	TGCGCCAGCAGCTTGGGGACTAGCGGTTCCACAGATACGCAGTATTTT
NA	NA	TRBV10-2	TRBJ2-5	CASRLSGETQYF	TGCGCCAGCAGGCTCTCGGGGGAGACCCAGTACTTC
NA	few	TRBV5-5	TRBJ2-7	CASSLSSSVFSYEQYF	TGTGCCAGCAGCTTATCCTCTAGCGTCTTCTCCTACGAGCAGTACTTC
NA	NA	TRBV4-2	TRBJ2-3	CASSPLATGTDTQYF	TGTGCCAGCAGCCCCCTAGCGACCGGCACAGATACGCAGTATTTT
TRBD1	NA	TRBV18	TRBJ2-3	CASSLGQNTDTQYF	TGTGCCAGCTCACTGGGACAGAACACAGATACGCAGTATTTT
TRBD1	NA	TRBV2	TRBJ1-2	CASSEDRGSVGYTF	TGTGCCAGCAGTGAAGACAGGGGGTCAGTCGGCTACACCTTC
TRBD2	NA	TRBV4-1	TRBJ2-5	CASSQDQALAGGTKETQYF	TGCGCCAGCAGCCAAGATCAGGCCTTAGCGGGGGGGACCAAAGAGACCCAGTACTTC
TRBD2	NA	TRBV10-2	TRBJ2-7	CASSDPSGRGAYEQYF	TGCGCCAGCAGTGACCCGAGCGGGAGGGGGGCCTACGAGCAGTACTTC
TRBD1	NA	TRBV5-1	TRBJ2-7	CASSRDWDRYSYEQYF	TGCGCCAGCAGCCGCGATTGGGACAGGTACTCCTACGAGCAGTACTTC
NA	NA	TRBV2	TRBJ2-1	CASSEGYRYNEQFF	TGTGCCAGCAGTGAAGGCTACAGGTACAATGAGCAGTTCTTC
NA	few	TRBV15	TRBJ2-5	CATSRNRDIGETQYF	TGTGCCACCAGCAGAAACCGGGACATCGGGGAGACCCAGTACTTC
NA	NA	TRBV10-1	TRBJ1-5	CATPGSGGGDNQPQHF	TGCGCCACCCCGGGGTCGGGGGGAGGGGACAATCAGCCCCAGCATTTT
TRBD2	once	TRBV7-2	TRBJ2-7	CASSLVASGTYEQYF	TGTGCCAGCAGCTTAGTAGCTAGCGGAACCTACGAGCAGTACTTC
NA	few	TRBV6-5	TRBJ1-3	CASRATTGGNTIYF	TGTGCCAGCAGGGCCACTACCGGGGGAAACACCATATATTTT
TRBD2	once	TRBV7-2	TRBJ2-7	CASSISGTQPFEQYF	TGTGCCAGCAGCATAAGCGGGACCCAGCCTTTCGAGCAGTACTTC
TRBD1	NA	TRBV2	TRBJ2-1	CAGTGVRINNEQFF	TGTGCCGGAACAGGGGTTAGAATTAACAATGAGCAGTTCTTC
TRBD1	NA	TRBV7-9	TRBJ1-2	CASSLGFAGGRGYTF	TGTGCCAGCAGCTTAGGGTTCGCAGGGGGTCGTGGCTACACCTTC
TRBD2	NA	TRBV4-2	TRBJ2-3	CASSQGVAGDYTDTQYF	TGTGCCAGCAGCCAAGGAGTAGCGGGGGACTACACAGATACGCAGTATTTT
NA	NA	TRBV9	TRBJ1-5	CASSLRADQPQHF	TGTGCCAGCAGCCTGCGGGCGGATCAGCCCCAGCATTTT
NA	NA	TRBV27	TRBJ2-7	CASSPSDDSTFGEQYF	TGTGCCAGCAGTCCCTCGGACGACAGCACCTTCGGGGAGCAGTACTTC
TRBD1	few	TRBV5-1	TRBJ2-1	CASSPGGTGTHYNEQFF	TGCGCCAGCAGCCCCGGAGGGACAGGGACCCACTACAATGAGCAGTTCTTC
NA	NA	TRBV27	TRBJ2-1	CASSYPGVIYNEQFF	TGTGCCAGCAGTTACCCGGGGGTGATTTACAATGAGCAGTTCTTC
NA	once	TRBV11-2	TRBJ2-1	CASSPQYNEQFF	TGTGCCAGCAGCCCCCAATACAATGAGCAGTTCTTC
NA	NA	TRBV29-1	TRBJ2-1	CSVESGSSYNEQFF	TGCAGCGTTGAAAGCGGTAGCTCCTACAATGAGCAGTTCTTC
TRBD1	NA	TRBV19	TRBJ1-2	CASSLGGQGVYGYTF	TGTGCCAGTAGTCTAGGAGGACAGGGGGTCTATGGCTACACCTTC
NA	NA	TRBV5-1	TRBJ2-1	CASSLGQGFYNEQFF	TGCGCCAGCAGCTTGGGTCAGGGGTTTTACAATGAGCAGTTCTTC
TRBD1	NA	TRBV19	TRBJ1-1	CASSSTGGVWTEAFF	TGTGCCAGTAGTTCGACAGGGGGAGTGTGGACTGAAGCTTTCTTT
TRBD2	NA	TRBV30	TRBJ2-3	CARTSGYSTDTQYF	TGTGCCCGAACTAGCGGCTATAGCACAGATACGCAGTATTTT
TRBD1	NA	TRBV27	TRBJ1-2	CASSSPGQGVEGYTF	TGTGCCAGCAGTTCACCGGGACAGGGGGTGGAGGGCTACACCTTC
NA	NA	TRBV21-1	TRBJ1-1	CASSKALSGFSDTEAFF	TGTGCCAGCAGCAAAGCGCTTTCGGGGTTTTCGGACACTGAAGCTTTCTTT